This T cell receptor (beta chain) stems from a study of early T cells in non-severe SARS-CoV-2 infection. Overall study context: From unsorted whole blood, bulk RNA was sequenced, and the chains remained unpaired.

The germline CDR1 and CDR2 sequences are LNHDA and SQIVND (reference sequence). The CDR3 is 16 residues long. The ends lost 3 bases at V and 3 bases at J; junction bases unmatched: 6. In the library, individual cDNA molecules carried attached unique molecular identifiers. A single record per CDR3 protein comes from TCRdb applying MiXCR to the 5' RACE reads. The table includes approximately 56,000 distinct CDR3 sequences, roughly a tenth detected once. This clonotype was seen repeatedly, ten times or more. Its matching antigen is unknown. Findings of the study overall: Database matching using VDJdb favored anti-spike CD8 responses, with private and CD4 specificities left missing.

The rearrangement links TRBV19 to TRBJ2-1; 9 bases are a match to TRBD2. Specimen: whole blood. This clonotype originated in an adult who was a healthcare worker with PCR-confirmed SARS-CoV-2 infection or an uninfected control (not recorded which). This CDR3 is CASSIQAGGSYNEQFF. The CDR3 nucleotides are TGTGCCAGTAGTATCCAAGCGGGAGGAAGCTACAATGAGCAGTTCTTC.